The clone carrying this T cell receptor beta chain was seen a single time. Its antigen remains unidentified. Prepared libraries of TCR beta cDNA carried unique molecular identifiers. Using its own MiXCR run on the PCR reads, TCRdb lists one record per CDR3 protein. The table records about 770,000 distinct CDR3 sequences, 40% to 55% of them present only once. The data stem from a study of post-analysis software for immune sequencing data. The length of the CDR3 is 15 residues. Trimming stripped 0 bases from V and 6 bases from J, with 9 bases between. CDR1 is LGHNA, CDR2 YSLEER, per germline. Study-wide results and limits: The five TRBV segments detected at higher frequency in patients than in controls included TRBV5-6, TRBV5-1 and TRBV20-1. The study found significantly lower normalized Chao1 diversity in multiple sclerosis patients than in controls. Samples prepared in the same batch strongly co-clustered by F measure.

Material for sequencing was blood. The chain couples TRBV4-3 to TRBJ1-6, with D unresolved. The sequence was obtained from a girl between 10 and 17 years old with multiple sclerosis. The CDR3 DNA follows: TGCGCCAGCAGCCAAGATGGTCCCCCTAATTCACCCCTCCACTTT. Its translation: CASSQDGPPNSPLHF.